The present T cell receptor beta chain was sequenced within a study of metastatic and nonmetastatic thyroid tumors. Findings and caveats of the study: As reported, TCR beta diversity in blood and tumor was significantly higher in malignant thyroid tumors than in benign nodules.

Until they underwent thyroid surgery, no patient had received any treatment. This clone was counted at least ten times. Antigen unknown. MiXCR was used by TCRdb to re-call the PCR reads. The sample contains about 19,000 clones, less than 30% of which appear only once. Trimming took off 3 bases at V and 4 bases at J, with 22 bases between the two ends. The CDR3 contains 18 residues. The germline gives CDR1 KGHDR, CDR2 SFDVKD. This TCR was recovered from a male donor with papillary thyroid cancer or a benign thyroid nodule (not recorded which). Some clones in this sample may be carry-over from other donors' samples. The chain has TRBV24-1 and TRBJ2-3; perhaps TRBD1 as D (6 bases). The sample was blood. The DNA of the CDR3 is TGTGCCACCAGTGATCCCCGAGCAAGCCACAGGGTGGCAGATACGCAGTATTTT. Translating gives CATSDPRASHRVADTQYF.